This T cell receptor beta chain stems from a study of shared clonotypes between healthy human individuals. Study-wide context: Two female and a few male donors aged 18 to 49 were enrolled. Overall study findings and caveats: There were few donors, and this limited the genetic and exposure-history diversity represented.

The CDR3 contains 15 residues. Trimming took off 6 bases at V and 4 bases at J, with 18 bases between the two ends. Per the germline V gene, CDR1 is MNHEY and CDR2 is SVGAGI. Repertoires were generated with immunoSEQ multiplex PCR, while TCRdb's copy carries only in-frame clones and drops some. Found here are over a million clones, 95% to 97% of them singletons; the top ten hold roughly 1.2%. Note on this clone: The antigen is undetermined.

It was into CD45RA+ naive and CD45RA-negative memory subsets that the CD4+ cells were split. The V and J genes are TRBV6-5 and TRBJ1-1, with a tentative D call TRBD1 (5 bases). This TCR was recovered from a man under 40 in good health. Sequenced sample: naive CD4+ T cells sorted from blood. Subset of the sample: CD45RA+ positively selected. The CDR3, as DNA: TGTGCCAGCAGAGAACCCCAGGGAGCTGGCACTGAAGCTTTCTTT. Its translation is CASREPQGAGTEAFF.